The sequence of this T cell receptor beta chain was determined in a study of human T cells and chemical hapten exposure. Study information: Sensitization was performed using 2% DPC on a 2 cm by 2 cm upper inner arm skin site.

Specified time point: pre-sensitization, week 0. Treatment in this sample: therapeutic diphenylcyclopropenone sensitization with weekly scalp DPC. Investigators collected blood before applying each patch test. The study enrolled 18 to 70-year-old alopecia patients suitable for DPC. In TCRdb, the RACE reads were re-called with MiXCR into one record per CDR3 protein. The sample yields tens of thousands of distinct CDR3 sequences, 9.6% seen once. This clonotype has ten or more counts. Its specificity is unknown. Study-wide points: The number of TCRs over 1 in 1000 frequency stayed unchanged after DPC.

Trimming stripped 3 bases from V and 8 bases from J, with 8 bases between. Germline V gives CDR1 SGHAT, CDR2 FQNNGV. The CDR3 has 12 residues. The rearrangement joins TRBV11-2 to TRBJ2-1, with D uncertain. This material consisted of whole blood, taken in connection with sensitization to the hapten diphenylcyclopropenone (DPC). The TCR comes from a woman aged 40 to 50 with alopecia areata. Some clones in this sample may be carry-over from other donors' samples. CDR3 sequence reads: CASSFPGYEQFF. The CDR3 nucleotides are TGTGCCAGCAGCTTTCCCGGTTATGAGCAGTTCTTC.